Below are 19 T cell receptor beta chains sequenced from a single sample in a study of blood T cells in healthy people across ages. The authors ran a second PCR of roughly 6 to 12 cycles using a sample-barcoded 5' primer and a J-beta primer mix. TCRdb reprocessed the 5' RACE reads with MiXCR, giving one entry per CDR3 protein. The repertoire holds roughly 1,300,000 distinct CDR3 sequences, with 59% as singletons. The sequencing sample was made of blood. The receptors were gathered from a young man in good health.

This clonotype was recorded a few times. This chain links TRBV29-1 with TRBJ2-1, with D tentatively TRBD2 (6 bases). V gave up 3 bases and J gave up 0 bases, with 12 bases separating them. CDR3 length: 15 residues. Germline CDR1 reads SQVTM; CDR2 reads ANQGSEA. CDR3 coding DNA: TGCAGCGTTGAGGCCTCGGGACTCTCCTACAATGAGCAGTTCTTC. This gives the protein CSVEASGLSYNEQFF.

This clonotype was recorded a few times. For the CDR3, the DNA is TGCGCCAGCAGCCAAACAGGGTACCAAAACATTCAGTACTTC. It yields the protein CASSQTGYQNIQYF. This sequence joins TRBV4-1 and TRBJ2-4, with D possibly TRBD1 on 6 matching bases. V gave up 2 bases and J gave up 5 bases, with 10 bases separating them. The V gene's germline CDR1 is MGHRA and CDR2 YSYEKL. The CDR3 covers 14 residues.

The CDR3 reads CTSSQRPRTGRNTEAFF. CDR3 sequence (DNA): TGCACCAGCAGCCAAAGACCGCGGACAGGGAGGAACACTGAAGCTTTCTTT. The gene calls are TRBV1 and TRBJ1-1; the table's D call, TRBD1, was not checked against the DNA. TRBV1 is described as a pseudogene. This CDR3 has 17 amino acids.

This clonotype came up a few times. V is TRBV4-2 and J is TRBJ1-5; D is ambiguous. V gave up 1 base and J gave up 6 bases, with 25 bases separating them. CDR1 is LGHNA, CDR2 YNFKEQ, per germline. The CDR3 loop spans 19 amino acids. CDR3 bases: TGTGCCAGCAGCCAAGTCGCCCAGGTTCATGCATTGGGTAGTCAGCCCCAGCATTTT. This sequence encodes CASSQVAQVHALGSQPQHF.

This clonotype has a handful of counts. This sequence joins TRBV15 and TRBJ2-1; 8 bases fit TRBD2. The CDR3 spans 16 residues. After removal of 5 bases from V and 2 bases from J, the junction contained 8 bases not matched to a gene. The germline V gene encodes CDR1 LNHNV and CDR2 YYDKDF (reference sequence). CDR3 in DNA: TGTGCCACCAGCGGGCATAGCGGGATGGCCTACAATGAGCAGTTCTTC. The encoded protein is CATSGHSGMAYNEQFF.

V gene TRBV2 combines with J gene TRBJ2-4; the D is unclear. V lost 3 bases and J 1 base, leaving 13 bases between the germline ends. Germline CDR1 SNHLY, CDR2 FYNNEI. CDR3 size: 16 residues. The chain's CDR3 is CASSDFRSAAKNIQYF. Here the CDR3 DNA reads TGTGCCAGCAGTGATTTCAGGTCGGCGGCCAAAAACATTCAGTACTTC. The entire variable domain, with the rest obtained from reference TRBV2 and TRBJ2-4, is as follows: EPEVTQTPSHQVTQMGQEVILRCVPISNHLYFYWYRQILGQKVEFLVSFYNNEISEKSEIFDDQFSVERPDGSNFTLKIRSTKLEDSAMYFCASSDFRSAAKNIQYFGAGTRLSVL.

Details on this clonotype: Germline and junction disagree at one end, which may indicate a read error. V is TRBV3-1 and J is TRBJ2-3, with TRBD2 matching 16 bases. The CDR3 runs to 18 residues. CDR1 is LGHDT, CDR2 YNNKEL, per germline (reference sequence). CDR3 in DNA: TGTTCCAGCAGCCAAGACCCCGGGACTAGCGGGAGGGCAGATACGCAGTATTTT. Protein: CSSSQDPGTSGRADTQYF.

The genes are TRBV10-3 and TRBJ2-3; 10 bases align to TRBD2. Germline-derived CDR1 and CDR2 are ENHRY and SYGVKD. Losses at the gene ends were 2 bases for V and 5 bases for J; bases not matched to a gene: 4. There are 15 residues in the CDR3. The CDR3 bases are TGTGCCATCAGTGAGAATATAGCGGGGGGAGATACGCAGTATTTT. It codes for CAISENIAGGDTQYF.

This chain links TRBV5-1 with TRBJ1-2; D remains ambiguous. CDR3 length: 13 amino acids. Germline assignment: CDR1 SGHRS and CDR2 YFSETQ. Between the trimmed V and J ends, which lost 0 bases and 8 bases, there was a span of 11 bases. CDR3 coding DNA: TGCGCCAGCAGCTTGGTCGGGATGGAAGGCTACACCTTC. It yields the protein CASSLVGMEGYTF.

The rearrangement links TRBV15 to TRBJ2-5; possibly TRBD1 or TRBD2 for D (5 bases each). This CDR3 contains 15 residues. The V gene's germline CDR1 is LNHNV and CDR2 YYDKDF (reference sequence). The V gene lost 1 base and the J gene lost 4 bases, with 13 bases spanning the gap. CDR3 region: CATSRAGPGAETQYF. The CDR3 region has the DNA TGTGCCACCAGCAGAGCGGGTCCCGGGGCAGAGACCCAGTACTTC.

This clonotype was counted a few times. This chain's CDR3 is CSAEPYAGGWQITQYF. Here the CDR3 DNA reads TGCAGTGCCGAGCCCTATGCGGGGGGCTGGCAGATAACGCAGTATTTT. The chain has TRBV20-1 and TRBJ2-3; 8 positions match TRBD2. The J segment lost 9 bases and the V segment lost 6 bases, leaving 20 bases of the junction unmatched. CDR3 size: 16 residues. Germline CDR1 and CDR2: DFQATT and SNEGSKA (reference sequence).

The chain is built from TRBV6-5 and TRBJ1-2, with 7 nucleotides matching TRBD1. Trimming took 9 bases from V and 5 from J; bases not matched to a gene: 12. From germline, CDR1 is MNHEY and CDR2 SVGAGI. The CDR3 length is 14 residues. DNA for the CDR3: TGTGCCAGTGGCCTTTCCGGGACAGATTATGGCTACACCTTC. Protein product: CASGLSGTDYGYTF.

The chain recombines TRBV6-5 with TRBJ2-3; weak D call: TRBD2 (5 bases). CDR3 length: 15 amino acids. Germline CDR1 reads MNHEY; CDR2 reads SVGAGI. V lost 5 bases and J 5 bases, leaving 17 bases between the germline ends. Here the CDR3 reads CASSPGWDGGDTQYF. CDR3 DNA sequence: TGTGCCAGCAGTCCCGGATGGGATGGAGGAGATACGCAGTATTTT.

CDR3 amino acids: CASSLQRTLATDTQYF. The CDR3 nucleotides read TGTGCCAGCAGCCTCCAGAGGACCCTTGCCACAGATACGCAGTATTTT. The V gene is TRBV14, the J gene TRBJ2-3; the D is unclear. Trimming took 4 bases from V and 2 from J, leaving 16 bases between them. CDR3 length: 16 residues. Germline V gives CDR1 SGHDN, CDR2 FVKESK.

The gene calls are TRBV5-6 and TRBJ1-2; D not certain. Germline CDR1 and CDR2: SGHDT and YYEEEE. Trimming shortened V by 5 bases and J by 4 bases, and 18 bases separated the two germline ends. CDR3 length: 15 residues. In DNA form, the CDR3 reads TGTGCCAGCAGGCCTACTGCCGAACGGGGCTATGGCTACACCTTC. The encoded protein is CASRPTAERGYGYTF.

A single count supports this clonotype. The chain employs TRBV5-1 and TRBJ2-1, with D unresolved. Between the trimmed V and J ends, which lost 0 bases and 5 bases, there was a span of 21 bases. Per germline, CDR1 SGHRS and CDR2 YFSETQ. CDR3 length: 18 residues. CDR3 region: CASSLGGKIGFADNEQFF. CDR3 sequence (DNA): TGCGCCAGCAGCTTGGGGGGTAAGATTGGCTTCGCCGACAATGAGCAGTTCTTC.

The V and J genes are TRBV25-1 and TRBJ2-4; 8 bases agree with TRBD1. This CDR3 spans 14 amino acids. Germline lookup yields CDR1 MGHDK and CDR2 SYGVNS. V shed 4 bases and J 13 bases; nucleotides not matched to a gene: 12. In nucleotides, the CDR3 is TGTGCCAGCAGTGCGCGGGACAGGTCCTACAAGCAGTACTTC. As protein: CASSARDRSYKQYF.

This rearrangement joins TRBV28 to TRBJ2-7; tentative D call: TRBD2 (5 bases). The germline V gene has CDR1 MDHEN and CDR2 SYDVKM. The ends were cut back, 4 bases at V and 5 bases at J, with 15 bases in the middle. The CDR3 consists of 14 residues. CDR3 protein: CASSSIEGSHEQYF. The CDR3 bases are TGTGCCAGCAGTTCGATCGAGGGTAGCCACGAGCAGTACTTC. Variable domain in full (rest from reference TRBV28 and TRBJ2-7): DVKVTQSSRYLVKRTGEKVFLECVQDMDHENMFWYRQDPGLGLRLIYFSYDVKMKEKGDIPEGYSVSREKKERFSLILESASTNQTSMYLCASSSIEGSHEQYFGPGTRLTVT.

V is TRBV4-2 and J is TRBJ2-1; 11 bases align to TRBD1. Germline assignment: CDR1 LGHNA and CDR2 YNFKEQ. The CDR3 runs 14 residues. After removal of 5 bases from V and 7 bases from J, the junction contained 4 bases not matched to a gene. CDR3 residues: CASSVDRGLNEQFF. CDR3 sequence (DNA): TGTGCCAGCAGCGTGGACAGGGGGCTTAATGAGCAGTTCTTC.